The 25 T cell receptor beta chains below all came from one sample that was sequenced in a study of T cell responses to AZD1222 COVID-19 vaccine. Here immunoSEQ multiplex PCR was the method, and the copy in TCRdb shows in-frame clones only, minus some. The table lists roughly 100,000 clones, 89% of them singletons. The sequences come from peripheral blood, collected on day 0 of AZD1222 vaccination. These receptors were taken from an adult in good health.

The chain couples TRBV5-4 to TRBJ2-7, with a weak D call TRBD2 (5 bases). The V end lost 4 bases, the J end lost 1 base, and 12 bases lay between the germline ends. The CDR3 is 14 amino acids. CDR1 is SGHNT, CDR2 YYREEE, per germline (reference sequence). This CDR3 reads CASSPGKKSYEQYF. In DNA form, the CDR3 reads TGTGCCAGCAGCCCCGGGAAGAAGTCCTACGAGCAGTACTTC.

The J gene is TRBJ2-7, the V gene TRBV10-2, with 8 bases identical to TRBD2. V dropped 7 bases and J dropped 3; count of bases not matched to a gene: 11. The germline gives CDR1 WSHSY, CDR2 SAAADI. The CDR3 sequence is 15 residues long. CDR3 loop: CASNTGTSGNYEQYF. CDR3 nucleotides: TGCGCCAGCAACACCGGGACTAGTGGAAACTACGAGCAGTACTTC.

This clone was found a few times. V gene TRBV28 combines with J gene TRBJ1-4; 11 bases fit TRBD1. The CDR3 runs to 15 residues. V dropped 5 bases and J dropped 8; count of bases not matched to a gene: 7. Germline values: CDR1 MDHEN, CDR2 SYDVKM. DNA of the CDR3: TGTGCCAGCAGTGGAGGGGACAGGGGGAACGAAAAACTGTTTTTT. It yields the protein CASSGGDRGNEKLFF.

V usage is TRBV13 and J usage is TRBJ2-7, with a possible D match to TRBD2 (6 bases). The CDR3 runs 17 residues. The germline V and J ends were trimmed by 5 bases and 4 bases, with 24 bases remaining between them. In germline, CDR1 is PRHDT, CDR2 FYEKMQ (reference sequence). As DNA, the CDR3 is TGTGCCAGCAGCGCCCCGCCGGGGCGAGCGGGCACATACGAGCAGTACTTC. It codes for CASSAPPGRAGTYEQYF.

The V call is TRBV12-3 or TRBV12-4, the J call TRBJ1-1; no definite D call. CDR3 size: 11 residues. V lost 2 bases to trimming and J lost 7 bases, with 5 bases between them. Written as DNA, the CDR3 is TGTGCCAGCAGTTTAAGCGGTGAAGCTTTCTTT. Its protein product is CASSLSGEAFF.

This clone was found once. CDR3 sequence: CASTGQANTEAFF. CDR3 DNA sequence: TGTGCCAGCACCGGGCAGGCGAACACTGAAGCTTTCTTT. V and J are TRBV11-2 and TRBJ1-1; the D is unclear. Germline-derived CDR1 and CDR2 are SGHAT and FQNNGV. The CDR3 covers 13 residues. The germline V and J ends were trimmed by 7 bases and 1 base, with 10 bases remaining between them.

The chain has TRBV6-5 and TRBJ2-7; D not certain. This CDR3 is 15 amino acids long. Germline CDR1 reads MNHEY; CDR2 reads SVGAGI. V was clipped by 5 bases and J by 2 bases, with 16 bases between them. DNA for the CDR3: TGTGCCAGCAGTAAGGACCAGACAAGCCCCTACGAGCAGTACTTC. The encoded protein is CASSKDQTSPYEQYF.

The chain couples TRBV5-5 to TRBJ2-1, with 7 bases identical to TRBD2. Trimming removed 4 bases from V and 4 bases from J; junction bases left unmatched: 11. This CDR3 has 16 amino acids. Looked up from germline, CDR1 is SGHKS and CDR2 is YYEKEE (reference sequence). CDR3 region: CASSPPGLVEYNEQFF. The CDR3 DNA sequence: TGTGCCAGCAGCCCCCCAGGACTAGTGGAGTACAATGAGCAGTTCTTC.

V is TRBV15 and J is TRBJ2-2, with TRBD1 identical over 7 bases. Germline lookup yields CDR1 LNHNV and CDR2 YYDKDF (reference sequence). This CDR3 region has 16 residues. The J segment lost 6 bases and the V segment lost 3 bases, leaving 10 bases of the junction unmatched. The CDR3 sequence: CATSRSKGAGPGELFF. The CDR3 nucleotides are TGTGCCACCAGCAGGTCGAAGGGGGCTGGACCCGGGGAGCTGTTTTTT.

This sequence joins TRBV18 and TRBJ2-5; 15 positions match TRBD2. This CDR3 comprises 18 residues. The V gene's germline CDR1 is KGHSH and CDR2 LQKENI. Germline trimming cut 3 bases from V and 1 base from J; bases unmatched to any gene: 6. CDR3 sequence: CASSPGTSGGPGQETQYF. In nucleotides, the CDR3 is TGTGCCAGCTCACCTGGGACTAGCGGGGGGCCGGGCCAAGAGACCCAGTACTTC.

The chain is built from TRBV19 and TRBJ1-1; tentative D call: TRBD1 (5 bases). Trimming pared 4 bases from V and 0 bases from J, leaving 9 bases between. The CDR3 covers 14 residues. Germline loops: CDR1 LNHDA, CDR2 SQIVND (reference sequence). CDR3 bases: TGTGCCAGTAGTAAGTGGGGCTTGAACACTGAAGCTTTCTTT. The encoded protein is CASSKWGLNTEAFF.

This sequence joins TRBV3-1 (or the pseudogene TRBV3-2) and TRBJ2-7; tentatively, D is TRBD1 (5 bases). The CDR3 length is 14 residues. The germline gives CDR1 LGHDT, CDR2 YNNKEL (reference sequence). V was trimmed by 2 bases and J by 6 bases, leaving 14 bases between them. CDR3 residues: CASSQHPGKGEQYF. Written as DNA, the CDR3 is TGTGCCAGCAGCCAACATCCAGGGAAGGGCGAGCAGTACTTC.

The chain employs TRBV4-1 and TRBJ2-2; a possible D gene is TRBD1 (6 bases). Germline V gene data show CDR1 as MGHRA and CDR2 as YSYEKL. The CDR3 length is 15 residues. The ends were cut back, 3 bases at V and 3 bases at J, with 11 bases in the middle. The chain's CDR3 is CASSHRDTDTGELFF. CDR3 in DNA: TGCGCCAGCAGCCACCGGGACACTGACACCGGGGAGCTGTTTTTT.

CDR3 DNA: TGTGCCAGCAGTGAACCGTGGGACTTCTCTGAAGCTTTCTTT. Protein: CASSEPWDFSEAFF. The chain carries TRBV2 and TRBJ1-1, with D perhaps TRBD1 (5 bases). With 2 bases removed from V and 6 bases from J, the gap between germline ends came to 13 bases. Germline V gene data show CDR1 as SNHLY and CDR2 as FYNNEI. CDR3 size: 14 residues.

This clone was counted once. The rearrangement links TRBV11-2 to TRBJ1-5, with D possibly TRBD1 on 5 matching bases. Germline assignment: CDR1 SGHAT and CDR2 FQNNGV. The germline V and J ends were trimmed by 1 base and 2 bases, with 9 bases remaining between them. CDR3 length equals 15 residues. In nucleotides, the CDR3 is TGTGCCAGCAGCTTAGCCGGGGGGGGCAATCAGCCCCAGCATTTT. This translates into CASSLAGGGNQPQHF.

This clone has just a few counts. The gene calls are TRBV6-5 and TRBJ2-7; D not resolved. V lost 11 bases to trimming and J lost 5 bases, with 19 bases between them. Looked up from germline, CDR1 is MNHEY and CDR2 is SVGAGI. The CDR3 has 13 residues. CDR3 coding DNA: TGTGCCGGGTGGGCCCCGGAGATAGACGAGCAGTACTTC. It specifies CAGWAPEIDEQYF.

This rearrangement joins TRBV19 to TRBJ1-1; D is ambiguous. The CDR3 is 13 amino acids. V dropped 2 bases and J dropped 1 base, with 5 bases sitting between them. Germline V gives CDR1 LNHDA, CDR2 SQIVND (reference sequence). The CDR3 DNA is TGTGCCAGTAGTATATCAGGGAACACTGAAGCTTTCTTT. As protein: CASSISGNTEAFF.

The rearrangement links TRBV18 to TRBJ2-4; 8 bases are shared with TRBD2. The CDR3 contains 15 residues. The V gene end was trimmed by 5 bases and the J gene end by 8 bases; junction bases not matched to a gene: 11. Germline V gene data show CDR1 as KGHSH and CDR2 as LQKENI. The DNA of the CDR3 is TGTGCCAGCTCATCACGAACGGGGGGGAATGACATTCAGTACTTC. It yields the protein CASSSRTGGNDIQYF.

The V and J genes are TRBV2 and TRBJ1-5; maybe TRBD1 (5 bases). V lost 7 bases to trimming and J lost 3 bases, with 13 bases between them. CDR1 is SNHLY and CDR2 is FYNNEI in the germline V gene. This CDR3 comprises 14 residues. The CDR3 is CASTGGTNNQPQHF. The DNA for the CDR3 is TGTGCCAGCACTGGCGGGACTAACAATCAGCCCCAGCATTTT.

This clone was observed a single time. The chain uses TRBV7-3 and TRBJ1-1; D is possibly TRBD1 (6 bases). Germline V gene lookup returns CDR1 SGHTA and CDR2 FQGTGA. Trimming removed 4 bases from V and 9 bases from J, with 15 bases in between. The CDR3 loop spans 13 amino acids. The CDR3 loop reads CASSSQQGLKAFF. CDR3 nucleotides: TGTGCCAGCAGCTCCCAACAGGGCTTGAAAGCTTTCTTT.

This chain uses TRBV6-5 with TRBJ1-6; D gene ambiguous. The germline CDR1 and CDR2 sequences are MNHEY and SVGAGI. CDR3 length equals 15 residues. V lost 6 bases, J lost 9 bases, and 18 bases lay in between. Here the CDR3 reads CASRTSSAGGSPLHF. In DNA, the CDR3 is TGTGCCAGCAGGACCTCATCCGCCGGAGGTTCACCCCTCCACTTT.

This chain connects TRBV28 to TRBJ2-5; 7 positions match TRBD2. The CDR3 contains 13 residues. Germline lookup yields CDR1 MDHEN and CDR2 SYDVKM. The V gene end was trimmed by 6 bases and the J gene end by 2 bases; junction bases not matched to a gene: 3. The CDR3 is CASSPGGQETQYF. The CDR3 DNA follows: TGTGCCAGCAGCCCGGGGGGACAAGAGACCCAGTACTTC.

This clone turned up a few times. The chain combines TRBV2 with TRBJ1-4, with D perhaps matching TRBD1 (5 bases). This CDR3 spans 15 amino acids. V lost 7 bases and J lost 8, with 20 bases in between. The germline V gene has CDR1 SNHLY and CDR2 FYNNEI. CDR3: CASTRSPASGEKLFF. The CDR3 nucleotides read TGTGCCAGCACCCGGAGTCCGGCCTCAGGGGAAAAACTGTTTTTT.

The chain employs TRBV5-1 and TRBJ1-4; tentatively, D is TRBD1 (6 bases). V was cut by 4 bases and J by 4 bases, with 17 bases left in between. This CDR3 region has 16 residues. Germline CDR1 is SGHRS and CDR2 is YFSETQ. CDR3 coding DNA: TGCGCCAGCAGCAAAAGGACAGCCCAGGGTAATGAAAAACTGTTTTTT. It translates to CASSKRTAQGNEKLFF.

To note about this clone: A read error is likely, as this CDR3 ends without the conserved phenylalanine or tryptophan. The chain combines TRBV7-9 with TRBJ1-6; D perhaps matches TRBD1 (5 bases). CDR1 SEHNR and CDR2 FQNEAQ come from the germline V gene (reference sequence). The CDR3 contains 13 residues. V lost 5 bases and J 8 bases, leaving 10 bases between the germline ends. The DNA for the CDR3 is TGTGCCAGCAGCCCGGTGGGGGATTCACCCCTCCACCTT. Its translation: CASSPVGDSPLHL.